This T cell receptor (beta chain) is from a study of beta chain features in type 1 diabetes. Whole-study results and caveats: Compared to healthy donors, patients appeared to have naive, central memory and Treg TCRB repertoires that were more alike. At VDJ recombination sites, type 1 diabetes patients had fewer insertions and more deleted nucleotides.

The isolated RNA, all of it, was reverse transcribed, so expressed TCRB transcripts were what got sequenced. TCRdb's copy holds only in-frame clones and misses some; the assay was immunoSEQ multiplex PCR. The data contain nearly 250,000 clones, 13% to 15% of them singletons. This clone was detected a few times. Antigen unknown. Purity exceeding 95% was reached by all sorted populations. The sample comprised naive CD4+ T cells from blood. The receptor comes from a woman in her thirties or forties in good health.

The CDR3 loop reads CASSVGPGTTTYEQYF. The DNA of the CDR3 is TGTGCCAGCAGCGTGGGACCCGGGACTACAACCTACGAGCAGTACTTC. The V call is TRBV9, the J call TRBJ2-7, with 7 bases that match TRBD2. Per the germline V gene, CDR1 is SGDLS and CDR2 is YYNGEE. Unmatched junction bases numbered 10, after V lost 2 bases and J lost 2 bases. The CDR3 runs 16 residues.